This T cell receptor beta chain was found in a study of early T cells in non-severe SARS-CoV-2 infection. TCRdb reprocessed the 5' RACE reads with MiXCR, giving one entry per CDR3 protein. The table includes tens of thousands of distinct CDR3 sequences, over 12% detected once. Study-wide findings and caveats: CD4 and private specificities were missed by VDJdb matching, which favored anti-spike CD8 responses.

The sample holds a few counts of this clonotype. The antigen remains undetermined. The CDR3 runs 15 residues. Trimming cost V 1 base and J 2 bases, with 9 bases left between them. In germline, CDR1 is LNHNV, CDR2 YYDKDF (reference sequence). What was sequenced was whole blood. The receptor was isolated from an adult who was a healthcare worker with PCR-confirmed SARS-CoV-2 infection or an uninfected control (not recorded which). The chain couples TRBV15 to TRBJ1-3; no firm D call. CDR3 sequence reads: CATSRGLGTGNTIYF. Here the CDR3 DNA reads TGTGCCACCAGCAGAGGACTGGGGACTGGAAACACCATATATTTT.